A selection of T cell receptor beta chains follows, all from one sample in a study of blood T cell repertoires in COVID-19. The assay was immunoSEQ multiplex PCR, and TCRdb's table has in-frame clones only and misses some. The sample lists roughly 200,000 clones; about 84% were seen once. The sequencing input was PBMCs or T cells enriched from blood (not recorded which). These receptors all stem from a man aged 35 to 55 with acute COVID-19. The CDR3 runs from the conserved cysteine through the conserved F or W.

CASDEPGGISYEQYF	TRBV5-1	TRBJ2-7
CASSLIGAEAFF	TRBV3-1/TRBV3-2	TRBJ1-1
CASSDRDYGYTF	TRBV6-5	TRBJ1-2
CSVEDGTVEQETQYF	TRBV29-1	TRBJ2-5
CASSSPRVGINEKLFF	TRBV7-9	TRBJ1-4
CASSQTSIPLYEQYF	TRBV4-1	TRBJ2-7
CASRSQGDGYTF	TRBV2	TRBJ1-2
CASSFGGGQGLLNTEAFF	TRBV28	TRBJ1-1
CASSQSPTYNEQFF	TRBV4-1	TRBJ2-1
CAISPTGGHQPQHF	TRBV10-3	TRBJ1-5
CASSELGTGGSYEQYF	TRBV6-1	TRBJ2-7
CATSRDQGGNEQYF	TRBV15	TRBJ2-7
CAWSVGLSGTDTQYF	TRBV30	TRBJ2-3
CASSLGQGYEQYF	TRBV6-6	TRBJ2-7
CASSYRGEETQYF	TRBV2	TRBJ2-5
CASSSGTSGIQETQYF	TRBV7-9	TRBJ2-5
CASSIQGSVGNQPQHF	TRBV7-4	TRBJ1-5
CASSTSLAGPYEQYF	TRBV2	TRBJ2-7
CASSQVRAGGHEQYF	TRBV4-2	TRBJ2-7
CASSPRTGDRKNPYEQYF	TRBV3-1/TRBV3-2	TRBJ2-7
CASSTRNEGYTF	TRBV18	TRBJ1-2
CASSSTSPTTNEKLFF	TRBV11-2	TRBJ1-4
CASSFGQGPSQPQHF	TRBV27	TRBJ1-5
CASPPPGAREYNEQFF	TRBV28	TRBJ2-1
CASSVSGTSYEQYF	TRBV7-3	TRBJ2-7
CASSLGGLPYQETQYF	TRBV7-2	TRBJ2-5
CASGPGQGAADTQYF	TRBV12-5	TRBJ2-3
CASSWRSRTGELFF	TRBV27	TRBJ2-2
CASSSGSVGQAINYGYTF	TRBV5-7	TRBJ1-2
CASSTSGTSDSPLHF	TRBV5-4	TRBJ1-6
CSVENQAGELFF	TRBV29-1	TRBJ2-2
CASSLGTSSTYNEQFF	TRBV5-1	TRBJ2-1
CASSEADTTDTQYF	TRBV6-1	TRBJ2-3
CASSPAGGFNYGYTF	TRBV5-1	TRBJ1-2
CASSLSSGRGYGYTF	TRBV7-9	TRBJ1-2
CASSSTGEETQYF	TRBV19	TRBJ2-5
CATSREKLGAGYADTQYF	TRBV15	TRBJ2-3
CASSAPPTSGILQETQYF	TRBV6-2/TRBV6-3	TRBJ2-5
CASSSPGGEQYF	TRBV7-3	TRBJ2-7
CASSGGGGRSYNEQFF	TRBV9	TRBJ2-1
CASSLDRVQPQHF	TRBV27	TRBJ1-5
CASSVGERSTGELFF	TRBV9	TRBJ2-2
CASSLDLNSGNTIYF	TRBV5-4	TRBJ1-3
CASLLPGGQVYEQYF	TRBV10-1	TRBJ2-7
CASKGEGRDNEQFF	TRBV11-3	TRBJ2-1
CASSLIDLKGVGELFF	TRBV28	TRBJ2-2
CAWSGVQGGQPQHF	TRBV30	TRBJ1-5
CASSEGGTQGGMYGYTF	TRBV2	TRBJ1-2